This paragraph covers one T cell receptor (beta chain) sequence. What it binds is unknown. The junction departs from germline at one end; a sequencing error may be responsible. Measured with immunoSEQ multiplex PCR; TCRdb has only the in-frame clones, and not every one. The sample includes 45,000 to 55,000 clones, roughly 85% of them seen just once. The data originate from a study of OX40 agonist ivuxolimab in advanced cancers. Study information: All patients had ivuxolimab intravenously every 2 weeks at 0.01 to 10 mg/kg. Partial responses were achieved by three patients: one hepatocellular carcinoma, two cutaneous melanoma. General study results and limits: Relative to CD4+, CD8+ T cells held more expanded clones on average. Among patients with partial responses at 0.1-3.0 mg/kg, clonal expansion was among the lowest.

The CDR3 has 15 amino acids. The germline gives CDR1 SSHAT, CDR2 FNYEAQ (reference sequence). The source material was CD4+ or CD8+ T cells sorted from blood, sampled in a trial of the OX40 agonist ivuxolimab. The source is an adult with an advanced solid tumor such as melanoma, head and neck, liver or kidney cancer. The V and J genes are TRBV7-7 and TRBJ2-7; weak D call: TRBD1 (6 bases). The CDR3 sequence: CASSLAQDSSYEQYF. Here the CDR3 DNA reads TGTGCTAGCAGCTTAGCGCAGGACAGCTCCTACGAGCAGTACTTC.